A selection of T cell receptor beta chains follows, all from one sample in a study of human T cells and chemical hapten exposure. TCRdb re-derived calls from the 5' RACE reads in MiXCR, one entry per CDR3 protein. This sample has 81,000 or so distinct CDR3 sequences, with about 8.4% found just once. All receptors derive from a male donor in good health. Each CDR3 is given with its conserved first and last residue. The D gene is left open where the match is weak. Clone size is stated in some rows and not others, as once, few, many or a class when expanded.

>TRBJ1-5|19|.|TRBV20-1|.
CSAKHWQRQDSYSNQPQHF
TGCAGTGCTAAACACTGGCAACGACAGGATTCTTATAGCAATCAGCCCCAGCATTTT
>TRBJ2-1|17|many|TRBV7-2|.
CASSSPPEGPTYNEQFF
TGTGCCAGCAGCTCCCCCCCGGAGGGGCCGACCTACAATGAGCAGTTCTTC
>TRBJ1-2|14|few|TRBV7-2|.
CASSLVSQNYGYTF
TGTGCCAGCAGCTTAGTATCTCAGAACTATGGCTACACCTTC
>TRBJ1-2|15|many|TRBV2|.
CASSEAGGYNYGYTF
TGTGCCAGCAGTGAAGCAGGAGGGTATAACTATGGCTACACCTTC
>TRBJ2-2|12|few|TRBV2|.
CASSDDTGELFF
TGTGCCAGCAGTGACGACACCGGGGAGCTGTTTTTT
>TRBJ2-5|15|.|TRBV12-3/TRBV12-4|TRBD2
CASRLAGGGQETQYF
TGTGCCAGCAGGCTAGCGGGGGGAGGCCAAGAGACCCAGTACTTC
>TRBJ2-6|16|.|TRBV10-3|.
CAISESTGSGANVLTF
TGTGCCATCAGTGAGTCAACAGGGTCTGGGGCCAACGTCCTGACTTTC
>TRBJ2-1|14|many|TRBV20-1|TRBD2
CSAPLRTSMPEQFF
TGCAGTGCTCCCCTACGGACTAGCATGCCCGAGCAGTTCTTC
>TRBJ1-6|14|.|TRBV5-1|TRBD1
CASSFRDRDSPLHF
TGCGCCAGCAGCTTCCGGGACAGAGATTCACCCCTCCACTTT
>TRBJ2-3|14|many|TRBV29-1|.
CSVEDKGETDTQYF
TGCAGCGTTGAAGATAAGGGGGAGACAGATACGCAGTATTTT
>TRBJ2-7|16|many|TRBV28|.
CASSHRTAVSSYEQYF
TGTGCCAGCAGTCATCGGACGGCAGTATCCTCCTACGAGCAGTACTTC
>TRBJ2-3|15|many|TRBV4-1|.
CASSQAQGRADTQYF
TGCGCCAGCAGCCAAGCGCAGGGAAGAGCAGATACGCAGTATTTT
>TRBJ1-5|15|few|TRBV12-3/TRBV12-4|.
CASSLWGTVNQPQHF
TGTGCCAGCAGTTTATGGGGCACAGTCAATCAGCCCCAGCATTTT
>TRBJ1-1|16|.|TRBV5-4|TRBD1
CASSLTGQGLNTEAFF
TGTGCCAGCAGCTTGACCGGACAGGGATTGAACACTGAAGCTTTCTTT
>TRBJ1-2|15|few|TRBV6-5|TRBD1
CASRRPGQGDYGYTF
TGTGCCAGCAGACGTCCGGGACAGGGCGACTATGGCTACACCTTC
>TRBJ1-3|15|few|TRBV5-6|TRBD1
CASSLADRGGNTIYF
TGTGCCAGCAGCTTGGCGGACAGGGGTGGAAACACCATATATTTT
>TRBJ2-6|15|many|TRBV3-1|.
CASSPTRSGANVLTF
TGTGCCAGCAGCCCCACTCGCTCTGGGGCCAACGTCCTGACTTTC
>TRBJ1-1|16|few|TRBV7-8|TRBD1
CASSRTQGRWETEAFF
TGTGCCAGCAGCCGTACACAGGGGCGCTGGGAGACTGAAGCTTTCTTT
>TRBJ2-7|15|many|TRBV29-1|TRBD1
CSVEDRDRVTYEQYF
TGCAGCGTTGAAGATCGGGACAGGGTTACGTACGAGCAGTACTTC
>TRBJ2-3|14|many|TRBV9|.
CASSVVPSTDTQYF
TGTGCCAGCAGCGTAGTCCCTAGCACAGATACGCAGTATTTT
>TRBJ1-1|15|many|TRBV7-9|.
CASSLAGRENTEAFF
TGTGCCAGCAGCTTAGCAGGCAGGGAGAACACTGAAGCTTTCTTT
>TRBJ2-3|15|.|TRBV6-2/TRBV6-3|.
CASSYRGASTDTQYF
TGTGCCAGCAGTTACCGGGGGGCCAGCACAGATACGCAGTATTTT
>TRBJ1-2|15|.|TRBV5-1|TRBD1
CASSLGDRGVYGYTF
TGCGCCAGCAGCTTGGGGGACAGGGGAGTCTATGGCTACACCTTC
>TRBJ2-3|13|.|TRBV24-1|.
CATSDPARQRQYF
TGTGCCACCAGTGATCCGGCCCGACAGCGGCAGTATTTT
>TRBJ2-2|16|.|TRBV7-3|TRBD1
CASSPTGGVSAGELFF
TGTGCCAGCAGCCCTACAGGGGGCGTATCAGCCGGGGAGCTGTTTTTT
>TRBJ1-1|14|many|TRBV29-1|.
CSVLRAFKGTEAFF
TGCAGCGTCCTCCGGGCATTTAAAGGCACTGAAGCTTTCTTT
>TRBJ1-1|13|few|TRBV20-1|.
CSASLGGVTEAFF
TGCAGTGCTAGCTTGGGGGGGGTCACTGAAGCTTTCTTT
>TRBJ2-5|16|.|TRBV23-1|.
CASSQSDYRGEETQYF
TGCGCCAGCAGTCAATCCGACTATCGAGGGGAAGAGACCCAGTACTTC
>TRBJ2-3|12|many|TRBV29-1|.
CSVASSTDTQYF
TGCAGCGTTGCTTCCAGCACAGATACGCAGTATTTT
>TRBJ1-5|14|.|TRBV27|TRBD1
CASSVPGQNQPQHF
TGTGCCAGCAGTGTGCCGGGACAGAATCAGCCCCAGCATTTT
>TRBJ1-4|13|few|TRBV7-6|.
CASSLGAKEKLFF
TGTGCCAGCAGCTTAGGGGCGAAAGAAAAACTGTTTTTT
>TRBJ2-1|11|many|TRBV7-8|.
CASSTFEEQFF
TGTGCCAGCAGTACATTCGAAGAGCAGTTCTTC
>TRBJ2-5|17|.|TRBV6-2/TRBV6-3|TRBD2
CASSSGLEGKSQETQYF
TGTGCCAGCAGCTCGGGACTAGAGGGGAAATCCCAAGAGACCCAGTACTTC
>TRBJ2-5|13|.|TRBV7-9|.
CASRAVSSKTQYF
TGTGCCAGCAGAGCCGTAAGCTCGAAGACCCAGTACTTC
>TRBJ2-1|17|many|TRBV5-5|.
CASSWGGPGSSYNEQFF
TGTGCCAGCAGCTGGGGAGGCCCGGGAAGCTCCTACAATGAGCAGTTCTTC
>TRBJ2-6|15|few|TRBV6-5|.
CATLKDLSGANVLTF
TGTGCCACCCTAAAGGACCTATCTGGGGCCAACGTCCTGACTTTC
>TRBJ2-2|16|many|TRBV7-9|.
CASSPRAGTNTGELFF
TGTGCCAGCAGCCCGCGAGCCGGGACTAACACCGGGGAGCTGTTTTTT
>TRBJ2-1|16|.|TRBV6-2/TRBV6-3|TRBD2
CASSYYGSGGGNEQFF
TGTGCCAGCAGTTACTACGGTAGCGGGGGGGGGAATGAGCAGTTCTTC
>TRBJ1-1|14|many|TRBV6-5|.
CASSYSEGGTEAFF
TGTGCCAGCAGTTACTCGGAGGGGGGTACTGAAGCTTTCTTT
>TRBJ2-7|12|many|TRBV6-2/TRBV6-3|.
CASSSGAYEQYF
TGTGCCAGCAGTTCCGGAGCCTACGAGCAGTACTTC
>TRBJ2-7|15|few|TRBV7-6|TRBD2
CASSLSEAGNYEQYF
TGTGCCAGCAGCTTATCGGAAGCGGGGAATTACGAGCAGTACTTC
>TRBJ1-2|14|many|TRBV12-5|.
CASGLGLGGYGYTF
TGTGCTAGTGGCTTGGGACTTGGGGGTTATGGCTACACCTTC
>TRBJ1-4|14|few|TRBV20-1|.
CSARRTSEGEKLFF
TGCAGTGCTAGAAGGACATCGGAGGGTGAAAAACTGTTTTTT
>TRBJ1-1|15|many|TRBV5-1|.
CASSLDGASDTEAFF
TGCGCCAGCAGCTTGGACGGGGCTTCTGACACTGAAGCTTTCTTT
>TRBJ2-1|14|many|TRBV6-5|TRBD1
CASSEDRGYNEQFF
TGTGCCAGCAGTGAAGACAGGGGGTACAATGAGCAGTTCTTC